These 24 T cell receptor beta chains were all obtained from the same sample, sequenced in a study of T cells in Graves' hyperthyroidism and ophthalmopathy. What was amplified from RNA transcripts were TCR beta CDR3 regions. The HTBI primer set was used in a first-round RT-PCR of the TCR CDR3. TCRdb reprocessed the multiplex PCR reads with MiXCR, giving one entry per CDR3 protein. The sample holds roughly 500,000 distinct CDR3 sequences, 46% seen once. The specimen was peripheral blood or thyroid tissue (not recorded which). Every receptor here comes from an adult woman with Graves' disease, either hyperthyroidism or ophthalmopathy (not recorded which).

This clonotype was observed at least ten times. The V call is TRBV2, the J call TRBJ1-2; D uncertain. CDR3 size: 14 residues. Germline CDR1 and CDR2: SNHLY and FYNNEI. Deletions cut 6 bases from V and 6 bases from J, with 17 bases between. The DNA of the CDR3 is TGTGCCAGCAGCGACCTCACAGTACACCATGGCTACACCTTC. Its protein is CASSDLTVHHGYTF.

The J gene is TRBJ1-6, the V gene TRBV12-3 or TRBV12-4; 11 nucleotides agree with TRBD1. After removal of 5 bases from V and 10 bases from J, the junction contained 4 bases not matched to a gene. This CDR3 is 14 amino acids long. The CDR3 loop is CASSGGTGGSPLHF. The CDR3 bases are TGTGCCAGCAGTGGGGGGACAGGGGGGTCACCCCTCCACTTT.

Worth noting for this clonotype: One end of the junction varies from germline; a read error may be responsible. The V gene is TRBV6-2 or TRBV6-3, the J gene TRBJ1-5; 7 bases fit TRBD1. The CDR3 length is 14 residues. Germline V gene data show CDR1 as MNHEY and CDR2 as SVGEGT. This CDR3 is CASSYDRAGRPHHF. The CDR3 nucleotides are TGTGCCAGCAGTTACGACAGGGCCGGACGGCCCCACCATTTT.

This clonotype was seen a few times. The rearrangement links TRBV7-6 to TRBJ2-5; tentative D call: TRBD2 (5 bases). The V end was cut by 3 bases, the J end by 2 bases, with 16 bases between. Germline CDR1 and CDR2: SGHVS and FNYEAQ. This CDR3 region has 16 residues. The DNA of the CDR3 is TGTGCCAGCAGCTTTAGAGGGCGGGCCTGGCAAGAGACCCAGTACTTC. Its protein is CASSFRGRAWQETQYF.

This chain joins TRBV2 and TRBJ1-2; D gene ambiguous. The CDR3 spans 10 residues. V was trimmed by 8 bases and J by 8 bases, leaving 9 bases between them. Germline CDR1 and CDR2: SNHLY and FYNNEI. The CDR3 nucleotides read TGTGCCAGCGGGCAGCAGGGCTACACCTTC. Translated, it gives CASGQQGYTF.

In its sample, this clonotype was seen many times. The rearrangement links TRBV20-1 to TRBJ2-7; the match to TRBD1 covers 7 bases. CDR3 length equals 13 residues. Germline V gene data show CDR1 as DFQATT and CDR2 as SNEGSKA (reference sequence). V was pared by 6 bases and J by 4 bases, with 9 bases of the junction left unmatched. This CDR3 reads CSATTGWGYEQYF. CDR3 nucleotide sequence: TGCAGTGCGACGACAGGGTGGGGGTACGAGCAGTACTTC.

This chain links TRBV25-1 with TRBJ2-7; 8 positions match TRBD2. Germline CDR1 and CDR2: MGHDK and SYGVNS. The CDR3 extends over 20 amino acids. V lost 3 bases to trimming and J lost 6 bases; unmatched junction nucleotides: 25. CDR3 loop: CASSDSVASSLGGRIGEQYF. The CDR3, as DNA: TGTGCCAGCAGTGACTCGGTGGCCAGCAGCTTAGGCGGGAGGATTGGCGAGCAGTACTTC.

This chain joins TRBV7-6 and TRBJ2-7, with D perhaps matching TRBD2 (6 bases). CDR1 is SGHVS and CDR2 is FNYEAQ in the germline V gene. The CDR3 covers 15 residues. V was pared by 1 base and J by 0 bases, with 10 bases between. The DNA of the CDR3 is TGTGCCAGCAGCTTAGACGGAGGGACCTCCTACGAGCAGTACTTC. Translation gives CASSLDGGTSYEQYF.

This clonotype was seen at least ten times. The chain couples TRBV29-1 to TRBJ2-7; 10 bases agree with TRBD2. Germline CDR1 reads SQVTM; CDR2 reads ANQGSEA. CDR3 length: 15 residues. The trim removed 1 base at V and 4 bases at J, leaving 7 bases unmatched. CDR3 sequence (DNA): TGCAGCGTTGAAGCCCCTAGCGGGAGATTTTACGAGCAGTACTTC. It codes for CSVEAPSGRFYEQYF.

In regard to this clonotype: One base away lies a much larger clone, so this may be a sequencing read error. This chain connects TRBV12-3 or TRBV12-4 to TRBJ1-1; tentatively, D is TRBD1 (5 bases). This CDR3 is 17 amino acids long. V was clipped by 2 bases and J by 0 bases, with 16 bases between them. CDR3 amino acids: CASSLRRSGMVNTEAFF. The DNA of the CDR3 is TGTGCCAGCAGTTTACGTCGGTCAGGGATGGTGAACACTGAAGCTTTCTTT.

The CDR3: CASSSNRLRETQYF. CDR3 DNA sequence: TGTGCCAGCAGCTCAAATCGACTCCGAGAGACCCAGTACTTC. V and J are TRBV7-2 and TRBJ2-5; D is unclear. Germline V lookup: CDR1 SGHTA, CDR2 FQGNSA. Trimming removed 4 bases from V and 4 bases from J, with 13 bases in between. CDR3 length: 14 residues.

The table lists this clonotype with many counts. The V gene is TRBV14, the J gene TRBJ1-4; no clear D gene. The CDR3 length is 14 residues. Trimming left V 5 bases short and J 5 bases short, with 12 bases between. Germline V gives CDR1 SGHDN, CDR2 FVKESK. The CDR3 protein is CASSYPRENEKLFF. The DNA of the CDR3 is TGTGCCAGCAGCTACCCCCGGGAGAATGAAAAACTGTTTTTT.

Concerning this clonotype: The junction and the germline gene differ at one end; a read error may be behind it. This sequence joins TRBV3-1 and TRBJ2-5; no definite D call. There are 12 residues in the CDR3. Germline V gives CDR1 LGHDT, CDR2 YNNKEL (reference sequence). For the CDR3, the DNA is TGTGCCAGCAGCCAACTACCAGAGACCCAGAACTTC. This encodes CASSQLPETQNF.

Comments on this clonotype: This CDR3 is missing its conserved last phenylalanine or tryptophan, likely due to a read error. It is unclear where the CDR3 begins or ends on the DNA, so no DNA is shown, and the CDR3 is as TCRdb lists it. Here the CDR3 reads CASSLISPGLV. The V gene is TRBV12-3 or TRBV12-4, the J gene TRBJ2-5; the table's D call, TRBD2, has no DNA check behind it. Inclusive of both ends, the CDR3 amounts to 11 amino acids.

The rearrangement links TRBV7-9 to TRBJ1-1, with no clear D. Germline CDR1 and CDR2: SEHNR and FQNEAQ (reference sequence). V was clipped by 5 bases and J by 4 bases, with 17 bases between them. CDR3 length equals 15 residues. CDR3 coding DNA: TGTGCCAGCAGCGCAACCGTCGGGGTGGGCACTGAAGCTTTCTTT. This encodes CASSATVGVGTEAFF.

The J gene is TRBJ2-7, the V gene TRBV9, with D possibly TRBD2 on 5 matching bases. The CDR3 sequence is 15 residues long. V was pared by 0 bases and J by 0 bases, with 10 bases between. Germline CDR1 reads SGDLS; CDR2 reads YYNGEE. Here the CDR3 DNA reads TGTGCCAGCAGCGTAGAGAGCGGACCCTCCTACGAGCAGTACTTC. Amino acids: CASSVESGPSYEQYF.

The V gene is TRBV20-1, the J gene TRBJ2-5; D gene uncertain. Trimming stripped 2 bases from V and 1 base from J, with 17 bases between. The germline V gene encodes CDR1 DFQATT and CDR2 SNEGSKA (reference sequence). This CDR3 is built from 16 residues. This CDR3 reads CSARSPGGWVQETQYF. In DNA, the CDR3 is TGCAGTGCTAGATCCCCTGGCGGCTGGGTCCAAGAGACCCAGTACTTC.

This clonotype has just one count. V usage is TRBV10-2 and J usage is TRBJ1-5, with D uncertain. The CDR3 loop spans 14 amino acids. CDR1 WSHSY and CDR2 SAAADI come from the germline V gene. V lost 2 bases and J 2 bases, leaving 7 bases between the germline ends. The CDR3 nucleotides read TGCGCCAGCAGTGAGAATCTGGGCAATCAGCCCCAGCATTTT. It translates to CASSENLGNQPQHF.

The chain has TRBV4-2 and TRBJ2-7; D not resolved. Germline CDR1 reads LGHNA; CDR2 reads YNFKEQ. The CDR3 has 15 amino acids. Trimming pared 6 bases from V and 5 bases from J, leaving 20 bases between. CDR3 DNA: TGTGCCAGCAGTAGGCTTCAGGCGGAATCGGACGAGCAGTACTTC. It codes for CASSRLQAESDEQYF.

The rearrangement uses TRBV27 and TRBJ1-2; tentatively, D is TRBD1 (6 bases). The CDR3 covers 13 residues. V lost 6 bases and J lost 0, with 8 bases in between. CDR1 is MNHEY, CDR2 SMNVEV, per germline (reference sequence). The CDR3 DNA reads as TGTGCCAGCAGGACAGGAGCTAACTATGGCTACACCTTC. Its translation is CASRTGANYGYTF.

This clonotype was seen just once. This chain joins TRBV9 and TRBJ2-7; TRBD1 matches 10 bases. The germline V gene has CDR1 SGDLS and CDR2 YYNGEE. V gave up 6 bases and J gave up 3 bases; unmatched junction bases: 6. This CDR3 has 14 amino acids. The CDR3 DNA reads TGTGCCAGCATCCCCAGGACAGGGGGCTACGAGCAGTACTTC. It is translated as CASIPRTGGYEQYF. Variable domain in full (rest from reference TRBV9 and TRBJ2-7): DSGVTQTPKHLITATGQRVTLRCSPRSGDLSVYWYQQSLDQGLQFLIQYYNGEERAKGNILERFSAQQFPDLHSELNLSSLELGDSALYFCASIPRTGGYEQYFGPGTRLTVT.

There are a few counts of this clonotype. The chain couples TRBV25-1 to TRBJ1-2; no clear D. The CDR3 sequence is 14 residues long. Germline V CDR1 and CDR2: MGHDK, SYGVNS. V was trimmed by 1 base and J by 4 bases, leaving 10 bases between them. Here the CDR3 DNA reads TGTGCCAGCAGTGAATTTACCAGTCCCTATGGCTACACCTTC. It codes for CASSEFTSPYGYTF.

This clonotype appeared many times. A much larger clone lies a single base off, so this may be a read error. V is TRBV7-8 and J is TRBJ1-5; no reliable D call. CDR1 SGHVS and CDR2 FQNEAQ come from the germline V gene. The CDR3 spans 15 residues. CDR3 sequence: CVSSLSSQSNQPQHF. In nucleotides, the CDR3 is TGTGTCAGCAGCTTATCCTCCCAGAGCAATCAGCCCCAGCATTTT.

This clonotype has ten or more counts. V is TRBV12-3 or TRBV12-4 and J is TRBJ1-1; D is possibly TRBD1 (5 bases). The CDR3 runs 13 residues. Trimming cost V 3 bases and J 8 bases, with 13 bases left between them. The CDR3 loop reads CASSFSQVGEAFF. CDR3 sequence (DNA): TGTGCCAGCAGTTTTTCACAGGTAGGAGAAGCTTTCTTT.